One and the same sample provided the 23 T cell receptor beta chains below, sequenced in a study of blood T cell repertoires in COVID-19. TCRdb's copy holds only in-frame clones and misses some; the assay was immunoSEQ multiplex PCR. The sample shows some 190,000 clones, 82% of them seen only once. Sequencing was performed on peripheral blood. The source is a woman of 80 years or more with active or convalescent COVID-19.

The chain couples TRBV5-6 to TRBJ1-1, with D maybe TRBD1 (6 bases). Germline V gene lookup returns CDR1 SGHDT and CDR2 YYEEEE. CDR3 length: 12 amino acids. With 4 bases removed from V and 5 bases from J, the gap between germline ends came to 9 bases. The CDR3 reads CASSVTGTEAFF. CDR3 DNA sequence: TGTGCCAGCAGCGTTACAGGGACTGAAGCTTTCTTT.

This clone occurred once. The CDR3 nucleotides are TGTGCCAGCAGCTCCCGACCTAGCGGGACCTACAATGAGCAGTTCTTC. Translating it yields CASSSRPSGTYNEQFF. This rearrangement joins TRBV7-2 to TRBJ2-1; 9 nucleotides agree with TRBD2. Trimming took 4 bases from V and 2 from J; bases not matched to a gene: 6. The germline gives CDR1 SGHTA, CDR2 FQGNSA. The CDR3 sequence is 16 residues long.

This rearrangement joins TRBV5-6 to TRBJ2-3; a possible D gene is TRBD2 (6 bases). The CDR3 covers 15 residues. V lost 2 bases, J lost 0 bases, and 10 bases lay in between. The V gene's germline CDR1 is SGHDT and CDR2 YYEEEE. CDR3 sequence: CASSFLSGSTDTQYF. The CDR3, as DNA: TGTGCCAGCAGCTTCCTGAGCGGGAGCACAGATACGCAGTATTTT. The whole variable domain, remainder taken from reference TRBV5-6 and TRBJ2-3, is DAGVTQSPTHLIKTRGQQVTLRCSPKSGHDTVSWYQQALGQGPQFIFQYYEEEERQRGNFPDRFSGHQFPNYSSELNVNALLLGDSALYLCASSFLSGSTDTQYFGPGTRLTVL.

This clone showed up just a few times. The chain joins TRBV5-1 to TRBJ2-1; tentatively, D is TRBD1 (5 bases). V gave up 1 base and J gave up 3 bases, with 11 bases separating them. CDR1 is SGHRS, CDR2 YFSETQ, per germline. The CDR3 is 15 residues long. The CDR3 sequence: CASSLRGEDYNEQFF. For the CDR3, the DNA is TGCGCCAGCAGCTTGAGGGGCGAGGACTACAATGAGCAGTTCTTC.

V gene TRBV6-5 combines with J gene TRBJ1-1; weak D call: TRBD1 (5 bases). The CDR3 runs to 12 residues. Trimming took off 5 bases at V and 6 bases at J, with 10 bases between the two ends. CDR1 is MNHEY, CDR2 SVGAGI, per germline. CDR3 in amino acids: CASSRTRAEAFF. DNA of the CDR3: TGTGCCAGCAGTAGGACAAGGGCTGAAGCTTTCTTT.

The CDR3 spells CASSSLRGGVNTEAFF. CDR3 nucleotides: TGTGCCAGCAGTTCATTACGGGGCGGGGTGAACACTGAAGCTTTCTTT. This chain uses TRBV6-5 with TRBJ1-1; possibly TRBD1 for D (5 bases). The V end lost 4 bases, the J end lost 0 bases, and 15 bases lay between the germline ends. The germline CDR1 and CDR2 sequences are MNHEY and SVGAGI. This CDR3 comprises 16 residues.

V and J are TRBV4-1 and TRBJ1-1, with 11 bases identical to TRBD1. The CDR3 sequence is 14 residues long. Germline assignment: CDR1 MGHRA and CDR2 YSYEKL. J gave up 4 bases and V 6 bases, and 4 bases lay outside the gene matches. CDR3 protein: CASRLDRGPTEAFF. Written as DNA, the CDR3 is TGCGCCAGCAGACTGGACAGGGGGCCCACTGAAGCTTTCTTT.

The J gene is TRBJ2-7, the V gene TRBV18, with TRBD2 as a possible D gene (6 bases). CDR1 is KGHSH, CDR2 LQKENI, per germline. The CDR3 is made up of 14 amino acids. V lost 0 bases to trimming and J lost 4 bases, with 10 bases between them. In nucleotides, the CDR3 is TGTGCCAGCTCACCACCGTCTAGCGAATACGAGCAGTACTTC. Residues: CASSPPSSEYEQYF.

This rearrangement joins TRBV5-6 to TRBJ2-1; 9 bases match TRBD1. This CDR3 has 15 amino acids. Germline V lookup: CDR1 SGHDT, CDR2 YYEEEE. Trimming took 2 bases from V and 4 from J; bases not matched to a gene: 4. CDR3 DNA: TGTGCCAGCAGCTTCCGGGACAGGGCTTACAATGAGCAGTTCTTC. Translated: CASSFRDRAYNEQFF.

The chain carries TRBV5-1 and TRBJ1-1; D is unresolved. The CDR3 is made up of 14 amino acids. V lost 0 bases to trimming and J lost 6 bases, with 12 bases between them. Germline CDR1 is SGHRS and CDR2 is YFSETQ. The CDR3 DNA reads as TGCGCCAGCAGCTTGGCCGCGGGGATTCCTGAAGCTTTCTTT. It codes for CASSLAAGIPEAFF.

The chain joins TRBV11-3 to TRBJ2-2; TRBD2 matches at 12 bases. CDR1 and CDR2 from the germline V gene are SGHNT and YENEEA. The trim removed 5 bases at V and 5 bases at J, leaving 3 bases unmatched. The length of the CDR3 is 15 residues. This CDR3 reads CASSRTSGATGELFF. DNA of the CDR3: TGTGCCAGCAGCCGGACTAGCGGGGCTACCGGGGAGCTGTTTTTT.

V and J are TRBV30 and TRBJ2-4; perhaps TRBD1 as D (6 bases). This CDR3 has 16 amino acids. The germline V and J ends were trimmed by 0 bases and 4 bases, with 16 bases remaining between them. Germline V gives CDR1 GTSNPN, CDR2 SVGIG (reference sequence). The CDR3 DNA reads TGTGCCTGGAGTGTACAGGGCAGGGGCGAAAAAAACATTCAGTACTTC. This gives the protein CAWSVQGRGEKNIQYF.

J is TRBJ1-5 and V is TRBV19; perhaps TRBD1 as D (6 bases). V was trimmed by 6 bases and J by 2 bases, leaving 11 bases between them. The CDR3 runs to 14 residues. Germline values: CDR1 LNHDA, CDR2 SQIVND (reference sequence). Here the CDR3 reads CASSSRGRNQPQHF. In DNA form, the CDR3 reads TGTGCCAGTAGCTCCAGGGGCCGCAATCAGCCCCAGCATTTT.

The sample holds a few counts of this clone. The rearrangement uses TRBV7-9 and TRBJ1-6; D possibly corresponds to TRBD1 (5 bases). V lost 1 base and J lost 5, with 12 bases in between. The CDR3 sequence is 16 residues long. From germline, CDR1 is SEHNR and CDR2 FQNEAQ (reference sequence). The CDR3 DNA reads as TGTGCCAGCAGCTTAGGGGGCCTACGGGATAATTCACCCCTCCACTTT. It encodes CASSLGGLRDNSPLHF.

V is TRBV5-1 and J is TRBJ2-3; 7 positions agree with TRBD2. The V gene end was trimmed by 0 bases and the J gene end by 2 bases; junction bases not matched to a gene: 6. Per germline, CDR1 SGHRS and CDR2 YFSETQ. The CDR3 extends over 16 amino acids. The CDR3 loop reads CASSLGLSGYTDTQYF. CDR3 bases: TGCGCCAGCAGCTTGGGACTTAGCGGGTACACAGATACGCAGTATTTT.

The chain's CDR3 is CASSLAAEEQFF. The DNA of the CDR3 is TGCGCCAGCAGCTTGGCCGCGGAAGAGCAGTTCTTC. This sequence joins TRBV5-1 and TRBJ2-1; no reliable D call. The CDR3 loop spans 12 amino acids. Germline V gives CDR1 SGHRS, CDR2 YFSETQ. V dropped 0 bases and J dropped 10 bases, with 8 bases sitting between them. Variable domain in full (rest from reference TRBV5-1 and TRBJ2-1): KAGVTQTPRYLIKTRGQQVTLSCSPISGHRSVSWYQQTPGQGLQFLFEYFSETQRNKGNFPGRFSGRQFSNSRSEMNVSTLELGDSALYLCASSLAAEEQFFGPGTRLTVL.

The genes are TRBV5-1 and TRBJ2-1, with D possibly matching TRBD2 (5 bases). The CDR3 spans 13 residues. Trimming removed 0 bases from V and 8 bases from J, with 9 bases in between. Per the germline V gene, CDR1 is SGHRS and CDR2 is YFSETQ. The CDR3 sequence: CASSLAAGDEQFF. The CDR3 bases are TGCGCCAGCAGCTTGGCGGCGGGCGATGAGCAGTTCTTC.

V is TRBV27 and J is TRBJ2-5, with 12 bases fitting TRBD2. Germline assignment: CDR1 MNHEY and CDR2 SMNVEV (reference sequence). J gave up 4 bases and V 6 bases, and 6 bases lay outside the gene matches. There are 15 residues in the CDR3. CDR3 bases: TGTGCCAGCAGCCGACTAGCGGGAGATCGAGAGACCCAGTACTTC. Protein sequence: CASSRLAGDRETQYF.

This clone was detected only a few times. The genes are TRBV6-5 and TRBJ2-5, with a tentative D call TRBD1 (6 bases). V was trimmed by 4 bases and J by 1 base, leaving 13 bases between them. Germline assignment: CDR1 MNHEY and CDR2 SVGAGI. This CDR3 contains 15 residues. The CDR3 nucleotides read TGTGCCAGCAGTTCGGGGACACTAATCCAAGAGACCCAGTACTTC. Protein product: CASSSGTLIQETQYF.

This chain links TRBV5-6 with TRBJ1-1; 7 nucleotides match TRBD1. With 3 bases clipped from V and 1 base from J, the junction kept 6 bases outside the gene matches. The CDR3 is made up of 15 amino acids. Germline V gene data show CDR1 as SGHDT and CDR2 as YYEEEE. The CDR3 loop is CASSSSRQGNTEAFF. CDR3 bases: TGTGCCAGCAGCTCGTCAAGACAGGGGAACACTGAAGCTTTCTTT.

The chain has TRBV19 and TRBJ1-2; D unresolved. Germline assignment: CDR1 LNHDA and CDR2 SQIVND (reference sequence). Trimming shortened V by 2 bases and J by 4 bases, and 11 bases separated the two germline ends. CDR3 length equals 14 residues. The CDR3 sequence is CASSISQNRYGYTF. The CDR3, as DNA: TGTGCCAGTAGTATATCACAGAACCGCTATGGCTACACCTTC.

The rearrangement links TRBV7-8 to TRBJ1-3; D not certain. V lost 5 bases, J lost 3 bases, and 14 bases lay in between. CDR1 and CDR2 (germline): SGHVS, FQNEAQ. This CDR3 contains 15 residues. The CDR3 DNA reads as TGTGCCAGCAGCCGCGGCGCCATGGGTGGAAACACCATATATTTT. Its protein is CASSRGAMGGNTIYF.

V and J are TRBV2 and TRBJ2-1; 11 bases line up with TRBD2. Germline CDR1 and CDR2: SNHLY and FYNNEI. The V gene end was trimmed by 7 bases and the J gene end by 4 bases; junction bases not matched to a gene: 12. The CDR3 length is 17 residues. The CDR3 spells CASTIPLAGEDYNEQFF. CDR3 in DNA: TGTGCCAGCACCATACCACTAGCGGGAGAGGATTACAATGAGCAGTTCTTC.